This TCR beta chain was captured in a study of T cell responses to AZD1222 COVID-19 vaccine listed by TCRdb under 2021. In terms of the full investigation: AZD1222 recipients given second doses at about 4 weeks or at about 12 weeks were pooled, since spike-specific TCR depth and breadth were not found to differ between the two schedules. TCR sequencing was performed for over 230 trial participants, of whom about 200 were given two doses of AZD1222 and roughly 25 were given two doses of MenACWY control vaccine. Trial participants were enrolled by age into subgroups of 18-55, 56-69 and 70-plus years, and around 140, 26 and 57 TCR-sequenced participants, respectively, were included in these subgroups.

Interpreted using the paper, the time point label stands for: baseline before first vaccination. Samples from vaccinated people were obtained from the UK trials COV001 and COV002, which included a single-blind randomized controlled phase 2/3 trial of AZD1222 (ChAdOx1 nCoV-19) in healthy adults. For TCRbeta chain sequencing, PBMC samples were collected from trial participants at day 0 and at day 28 after the second dose. V is reduced by 2 bases and J by 1 base, leaving a spacing of 14 bases between them. According to the germline V gene, CDR1 reads SGHDT and CDR2 reads YYEEEE. The CDR3 has 16 amino acids, counting the end cysteine and phenylalanine. The read is trimmed to its CDR3 DNA, 48 bases read in frame from base 1. The CDR3 regions of human TCRbeta chains were subjected to immunosequencing. As for the authors' bioinformatics: Repertoire TCRs were matched against a reference library of SARS-CoV-2-specific TCRs generated with the MIRA antigen-specificity platform. Breadth meant the fraction of unique TCRs that were SARS-CoV-2-associated, whereas depth meant the fraction of total T cells that were SARS-CoV-2-associated. Using the MIRA data, each spike-specific TCR was assigned both to the spike region to which the TCR was reactive and to a CD4 or CD8 class. Log10-transformed breadth and depth values were compared by one-way ANOVA with Sidak's multiple comparisons tests. Not all clones reach the TCRdb copy of this immuneACCESS table, which keeps in-frame sequences only. Checked studies attribute under half of the gap to unresolved V genes and leave the rest unexplained. That table supplies the V and J calls and clone size; D and trimming were determined from the DNA. The sample yields some 140,000 clones; approximately 88% were counted once. 4.1% of the sample is taken by the ten largest.

As concerns this clone: Its recognized antigen is unknown. The sample holds no much larger clone one base away, and base qualities are not on file.

General findings and caveats noted by the study authors: After two AZD1222 doses, spike-specific TCR breadth and depth were significantly higher than at day 0 and than in MenACWY recipients. Vaccine-associated CD4 TCRs spanned the whole spike protein, with dominant responses in regions 160-218 and 743-854. Participants were mostly white British, with more females than males. The authors suggested clonal diversity may have been underestimated. Nearly half of unique spike-specific TCRs reportedly recognized epitopes outside regions mutated in the B.1.351 and B.1.1.7 variants. Because no day 14 peak-response samples were available, repertoires were characterized only after the peak T cell response. Conclusions about previously exposed vaccinees are limited because only a handful of AZD1222 recipients were SARS-CoV-2 seropositive at baseline. The 56-69-year group was small, and its depth increase did not reach significance, likely because of low power.

The receptor comes from an adult in good health. The sequencing here drew on peripheral blood, taken on day 0 of AZD1222 vaccination. The V gene is TRBV5-6 and the J gene is TRBJ2-3; no D gene call is confident. The bases read TGTGCCAGCAGCTTTTATGCAGGAACGGGCACAGATACGCAGTATTTT. Its translation reads: CASSFYAGTGTDTQYF.